This T cell receptor (beta chain) was identified during a study of monozygotic twins with inflammatory bowel disease. Study-level findings and limits: The existence of one strong signal or clonotype linked to IBD lacked support.

A word on this clonotype: Its specificity is unknown.

This CDR3 region has 15 residues. Germline CDR1 is SGHNT and CDR2 is YYREEE (reference sequence). TCR libraries each used 3500 ng of total RNA. The authors ran two nested PCRs of around 15 and 10 cycles on TCRalpha and TCRbeta cDNA. TCRdb reprocessed the 5' RACE reads and keeps a single row for each CDR3 protein, giving no DNA. The sample data list 300,000 to 400,000 distinct CDR3 sequences. This TCR came from a human donor with ulcerative colitis or Crohn's disease, or a healthy co-twin of an affected twin (not recorded which). Material for sequencing was blood. The chain couples TRBV5-4 to TRBJ2-5; TCRdb calls TRBD2, which cannot be checked without DNA. The CDR3 protein is CASSFRGSFQETQYF.